The 22 T cell receptor beta chains reported below all come from one sample, sequenced in a study of CD8 T cells in ankylosing spondylitis. TCRdb reanalysed the 5' RACE reads using MiXCR and keeps one entry per CDR3 protein. Here the sample spans about 160,000 distinct CDR3 sequences, just over 9.5% being singletons. Sequencing was performed on blood, either unsorted or a sorted T cell fraction (not recorded which). The receptor set was obtained from a female donor with ankylosing spondylitis or in good health (not recorded which).

The table lists this clonotype with a few counts. V gene TRBV7-6 combines with J gene TRBJ2-1; 13 positions match TRBD2. Looked up from germline, CDR1 is SGHVS and CDR2 is FNYEAQ. Trimming cost V 5 bases and J 7 bases; bases outside gene matches: 5. This CDR3 is 15 amino acids long. The CDR3 loop reads CASSQRTSGRNEQFF. The CDR3 DNA is TGTGCCAGCAGCCAAAGGACTAGCGGGAGAAATGAGCAGTTCTTC.

The CDR3 region has the DNA TGTGCCAGCAAGCCTAGCGGGACGAACACCGGGGAGCTGTTTTTT. This encodes CASKPSGTNTGELFF. The V call is TRBV12-3 or TRBV12-4, the J call TRBJ2-2, with 9 bases aligning to TRBD2. The CDR3 totals 15 residues. The V gene end was trimmed by 7 bases and the J gene end by 0 bases; junction bases not matched to a gene: 3.

This clonotype was recorded a few times. The chain uses TRBV6-2 or TRBV6-3 and TRBJ2-3; D perhaps matches TRBD2 (6 bases). In germline, CDR1 is MNHEY, CDR2 SVGEGT. V dropped 11 bases and J dropped 0 bases, with 12 bases sitting between them. The CDR3 is 13 residues long. The CDR3 coding sequence is TGTGCCGGCGGACTAAGTAGCACAGATACGCAGTATTTT. The encoded protein is CAGGLSSTDTQYF.

This clonotype was counted many times. The chain is built from TRBV6-5 and TRBJ2-2; TRBD1 might be the D (5 bases). CDR1 is MNHEY, CDR2 SVGAGI, per germline. V was shortened by 2 bases and J by 6 bases, with 7 bases between the two germline ends. CDR3 length equals 13 residues. CDR3: CASSYGAPGELFF. CDR3 coding DNA: TGTGCCAGCAGTTACGGGGCCCCCGGGGAGCTGTTTTTT.

The rearrangement joins TRBV7-9 to TRBJ1-5; TRBD1 is a possible D gene (6 bases). Trimming cost V 1 base and J 5 bases, with 12 bases left between them. Per germline, CDR1 SEHNR and CDR2 FQNEAQ (reference sequence). The CDR3 sequence is 15 residues long. CDR3: CASSLGGGFDQPQHF. CDR3 bases: TGTGCCAGCAGCTTAGGCGGGGGCTTCGATCAGCCCCAGCATTTT.

V and J are TRBV3-1 and TRBJ2-2; 11 bases map to TRBD1. The germline CDR1 and CDR2 sequences are LGHDT and YNNKEL (reference sequence). The J segment lost 1 base and the V segment lost 1 base, leaving 11 bases of the junction unmatched. CDR3 length: 20 amino acids. The CDR3: CASSQASPGQGEGNTGELFF. The CDR3 nucleotides are TGTGCCAGCAGCCAAGCTAGCCCGGGACAGGGGGAAGGGAACACCGGGGAGCTGTTTTTT.

This clonotype was detected only a few times. The chain is built from TRBV30 and TRBJ2-1, with D possibly called TRBD1 or TRBD2 (6 bases each). Trimming shortened V by 1 base and J by 9 bases, and 10 bases separated the two germline ends. This CDR3 is 12 amino acids long. Per the germline V gene, CDR1 is GTSNPN and CDR2 is SVGIG (reference sequence). The CDR3 protein is CAWSGRGAEQFF. CDR3 bases: TGTGCCTGGAGTGGGAGGGGGGCTGAGCAGTTCTTC. Supplemented by reference TRBV30 and TRBJ2-1, the full variable domain reads SQTIHQWPATLVQPVGSPLSLECTVEGTSNPNLYWYRQAAGRGLQLLFYSVGIGQISSEVPQNLSASRPQDRQFILSSKKLLLSDSGFYLCAWSGRGAEQFFGPGTRLTVL.

This clonotype was observed many times. The chain employs TRBV12-3 or TRBV12-4 and TRBJ2-7; D is undetermined. V gave up 6 bases and J gave up 6 bases, with 12 bases separating them. The CDR3 extends over 12 amino acids. The DNA for the CDR3 is TGTGCCAGCAGCCAAGGGCTACTCGAGCAGTACTTC. Protein product: CASSQGLLEQYF.

This clonotype was seen many times. This chain links TRBV6-2 or TRBV6-3 with TRBJ2-7; 8 bases fit TRBD1. Losses at the gene ends were 2 bases for V and 3 bases for J; bases not matched to a gene: 3. The CDR3 extends over 14 amino acids. Germline V gene lookup returns CDR1 MNHEY and CDR2 SVGEGT. The CDR3 here is CASSYDRGSYEQYF. CDR3 DNA sequence: TGTGCCAGCAGTTACGACAGGGGAAGCTACGAGCAGTACTTC.

The chain uses TRBV15 and TRBJ2-7, with D tentatively TRBD2 (7 bases). The germline gives CDR1 LNHNV, CDR2 YYDKDF (reference sequence). V gave up 2 bases and J gave up 6 bases, with 14 bases separating them. The CDR3 sequence is 14 residues long. CDR3 nucleotides: TGTGCCACCAGCAGATCAGGGGAGGGGCCCGAGCAGTACTTC. Translated, it gives CATSRSGEGPEQYF.

The gene calls are TRBV30 and TRBJ2-1, with a possible D match to TRBD2 (6 bases). Trimming took 2 bases from V and 10 from J, leaving 15 bases between them. This CDR3 contains 13 residues. CDR1 and CDR2 (germline): GTSNPN, SVGIG (reference sequence). The CDR3 sequence: CAWSYQRVEEQFF. The DNA for the CDR3 is TGTGCCTGGAGTTATCAGCGGGTGGAGGAGCAGTTCTTC. The full variable domain, rest sourced from reference TRBV30 and TRBJ2-1, is SQTIHQWPATLVQPVGSPLSLECTVEGTSNPNLYWYRQAAGRGLQLLFYSVGIGQISSEVPQNLSASRPQDRQFILSSKKLLLSDSGFYLCAWSYQRVEEQFFGPGTRLTVL.

In its sample, this clonotype was seen a few times. The J gene is TRBJ1-1, the V gene TRBV3-1; perhaps TRBD1 as D (6 bases). Trimming cost V 0 bases and J 4 bases, with 9 bases left between them. This CDR3 is 14 amino acids long. Per germline, CDR1 LGHDT and CDR2 YNNKEL (reference sequence). CDR3 nucleotides: TGTGCCAGCAGCCAAGATGTAGGGGGCACTGAAGCTTTCTTT. Translation gives CASSQDVGGTEAFF.

This clonotype was counted a few times. The chain couples TRBV3-1 to TRBJ2-5, with D perhaps TRBD1 (6 bases). Germline loops: CDR1 LGHDT, CDR2 YNNKEL (reference sequence). The CDR3 is 16 residues long. V lost 7 bases and J lost 1, with 19 bases in between. The CDR3 spells CASTSFGQKGQETQYF. The DNA of the CDR3 is TGTGCCAGCACCTCCTTTGGACAGAAGGGCCAAGAGACCCAGTACTTC.

This clonotype was seen only a few times. The chain has TRBV20-1 and TRBJ2-7; maybe TRBD2 (5 bases). Germline V gene lookup returns CDR1 DFQATT and CDR2 SNEGSKA (reference sequence). The CDR3 consists of 14 residues. Trimming took 2 bases from V and 7 from J, leaving 18 bases between them. CDR3 sequence reads: CSARLAPSFGEQYF. DNA of the CDR3: TGCAGTGCTAGATTAGCGCCTAGCTTCGGTGAGCAGTACTTC.

This rearrangement joins TRBV21-1 to TRBJ1-1. TRBV21-1 represents a pseudogene. The CDR3 is 14 amino acids. CDR3 sequence: CASSKVNTNTEAFF. Here the CDR3 DNA reads TGTGCCAGCAGCAAAGTGAATACGAACACTGAAGCTTTCTTT.

J is TRBJ2-1 and V is TRBV27; TRBD2 matches 11 bases. Unmatched junction bases numbered 5, after V lost 3 bases and J lost 7 bases. Germline CDR1 and CDR2: MNHEY and SMNVEV (reference sequence). The CDR3 has 15 residues. The DNA for the CDR3 is TGTGCCAGCAGTTTCGAGACTAGCGGGAAGAATGAGCAGTTCTTC. Translated, it gives CASSFETSGKNEQFF.

This clonotype was counted only a few times. The chain employs TRBV20-1 and TRBJ2-7; D is possibly TRBD1 or TRBD2 (6 bases each). The germline V gene has CDR1 DFQATT and CDR2 SNEGSKA (reference sequence). The CDR3 runs 13 residues. V was cut by 4 bases and J by 2 bases, with 12 bases left in between. The CDR3 region is CSAIRGVPYEQYF. For the CDR3, the DNA is TGCAGTGCTATTAGGGGGGTGCCCTACGAGCAGTACTTC.

The CDR3 here is CASSPGQGRDEQFF. The CDR3 region has the DNA TGTGCCAGCAGCCCGGGACAGGGAAGGGATGAGCAGTTCTTC. The chain uses TRBV7-2 and TRBJ2-1; TRBD1 agrees at 9 bases. This CDR3 comprises 14 residues. The trim removed 5 bases at V and 8 bases at J, leaving 7 bases unmatched. The germline CDR1 and CDR2 sequences are SGHTA and FQGNSA. The full variable domain, in which reference TRBV7-2 and TRBJ2-1 provide the parts outside the CDR3, is GAGVSQSPSNKVTEKGKDVELRCDPISGHTALYWYRQSLGQGLEFLIYFQGNSAPDKSGLPSDRFSAERTGGSVSTLTIQRTQQEDSAVYLCASSPGQGRDEQFFGPGTRLTVL.

This clonotype was detected ten times or more. This chain uses TRBV5-6 with TRBJ2-7; D unclear. Germline V CDR1 and CDR2: SGHDT, YYEEEE. V was clipped by 0 bases and J by 1 base, with 2 bases between them. The length of the CDR3 is 12 residues. The CDR3 sequence is CASSLESYEQYF. The CDR3 nucleotides are TGTGCCAGCAGCTTGGAATCCTACGAGCAGTACTTC.

The genes are TRBV20-1 and TRBJ2-1; D is possibly TRBD2 (6 bases). Germline lookup yields CDR1 DFQATT and CDR2 SNEGSKA (reference sequence). The CDR3 has 16 amino acids. Trimming shortened V by 3 bases and J by 4 bases, and 19 bases separated the two germline ends. The DNA for the CDR3 is TGCAGTGCTAGTGATGGACCTCGCGGGATTTACAATGAGCAGTTCTTC. It encodes CSASDGPRGIYNEQFF.

This rearrangement joins TRBV6-2 or TRBV6-3 to TRBJ1-5; D ambiguous. V was clipped by 6 bases and J by 0 bases, with 12 bases between them. The CDR3 consists of 15 residues. The germline gives CDR1 MNHEY, CDR2 SVGEGT. Written as DNA, the CDR3 is TGTGCCAGCAGCGAGGCGGTGTATAGCAATCAGCCCCAGCATTTT. Translating it yields CASSEAVYSNQPQHF.

This clonotype was detected only a few times. The rearrangement links TRBV28 to TRBJ2-1; weak D call: TRBD2 (6 bases). The CDR3 totals 16 residues. Germline-derived CDR1 and CDR2 are MDHEN and SYDVKM. The ends were cut back, 7 bases at V and 2 bases at J, with 18 bases in the middle. The CDR3, as DNA: TGTGCCAGCACCCGGATAGAGGGAGGTCCCTACAATGAGCAGTTCTTC. Its protein is CASTRIEGGPYNEQFF.